A selection of T cell receptor beta chains follows, all from one sample in a study of Ad26.COV2.S vaccination and SARS-CoV-2 variants. Generated by immunoSEQ multiplex PCR, the TCRdb table keeps only in-frame clones and is missing some. The sample contains approximately 350,000 clones, more than 75% of which appear only once. The specimen was peripheral blood, collected in a trial of Ad26.COV2.S vaccine versus placebo. The receptors stem from a person between 18 and 59 years old who received the Ad26.COV2.S COVID-19 vaccine or a placebo. Each CDR3 is given with its conserved first and last residue. Fields, in order: D gene, clone size, V gene, J gene, CDR3 DNA, CDR3 protein. D genes are given only for firm matches. Part of the rows lack a size; the others show once, few, many or a class for expanded clones.

.	.	TRBV7-9	TRBJ1-1	TGTGCCAGCAGCCGCTCTTCCTCGGCTCACACTGAAGCTTTCTTT	CASSRSSSAHTEAFF
.	.	TRBV19	TRBJ1-2	TGTGCCAGTAGCCAAGGGATGCACTATGGCTACACCTTC	CASSQGMHYGYTF
TRBD2	.	TRBV7-2	TRBJ2-1	TGTGCCAGCAGCTTAAGCCTAGCGGGGGCCTACAATGAGCAGTTCTTC	CASSLSLAGAYNEQFF
.	.	TRBV5-8	TRBJ1-6	TGTGCCAGCAGCTTTACAGGTTCACCCCTCCACTTT	CASSFTGSPLHF
.	few	TRBV4-2	TRBJ1-2	TGTGCCAGCAGCCAAGCACCGTGGGGCGGTGACTATGGCTACACCTTC	CASSQAPWGGDYGYTF
TRBD1	.	TRBV11-2	TRBJ1-2	TGTGCCAGCAGCCTGACAGGGCGGGCTGGCTACACCTTC	CASSLTGRAGYTF
TRBD2	.	TRBV5-6	TRBJ2-1	TGTGCCAGCAGCTTGGTAGCGGGGGGCCCGACCAATGAGCAGTTCTTC	CASSLVAGGPTNEQFF
.	.	TRBV20-1	TRBJ1-1	TGCAGTGCTAGTGGACAGAGGAACACTGAAGCTTTCTTT	CSASGQRNTEAFF
.	.	TRBV5-3	TRBJ1-2	TGTGCCAGAAGTCTCTATGGCTACACCTTC	CARSLYGYTF
.	.	TRBV24-1	TRBJ2-2	TGTGCCACCAGTGACCCAACCAGAAACACCGGGGAGCTGTTTTTT	CATSDPTRNTGELFF
.	.	TRBV7-2	TRBJ2-3	TGTGCCAGCAGCTCCAGGGGCTCGAGCACAGATACGCAGTATTTT	CASSSRGSSTDTQYF
TRBD1	.	TRBV6-5	TRBJ1-4	TGTGCCAGCATTCAGGACAGGGGACGTGAAAAACTGTTTTTT	CASIQDRGREKLFF
.	.	TRBV6-5	TRBJ2-7	TGTGCCAGCAGTTACTCGTCCGGACAGTACTCCTACGAGCAGTACTTC	CASSYSSGQYSYEQYF
TRBD2	.	TRBV11-1	TRBJ2-1	TGTGCCAGCAGCTTAGGGGGGGGCTCCTACAATGAGCAGTTCTTC	CASSLGGGSYNEQFF
.	.	TRBV29-1	TRBJ1-1	TGCAGCGTTGCACAGTTGAACACTGAAGCTTTCTTT	CSVAQLNTEAFF
.	.	TRBV12-3/TRBV12-4	TRBJ2-5	TGTGCCAGCAGCGCGACTGGAGAGACCCAGTACTTC	CASSATGETQYF
.	.	TRBV7-6	TRBJ2-7	TGTGCCAGCAGCGACACAGGGAGAGGCGAGCAGTACTTC	CASSDTGRGEQYF
.	.	TRBV7-9	TRBJ1-2	TGTGCCTGTCAAATGGATGGCTACACCTTC	CACQMDGYTF
TRBD1	.	TRBV7-9	TRBJ1-4	TGTGCCAGCAGCCCGACAGGGATGAATGAAAAACTGTTTTTT	CASSPTGMNEKLFF